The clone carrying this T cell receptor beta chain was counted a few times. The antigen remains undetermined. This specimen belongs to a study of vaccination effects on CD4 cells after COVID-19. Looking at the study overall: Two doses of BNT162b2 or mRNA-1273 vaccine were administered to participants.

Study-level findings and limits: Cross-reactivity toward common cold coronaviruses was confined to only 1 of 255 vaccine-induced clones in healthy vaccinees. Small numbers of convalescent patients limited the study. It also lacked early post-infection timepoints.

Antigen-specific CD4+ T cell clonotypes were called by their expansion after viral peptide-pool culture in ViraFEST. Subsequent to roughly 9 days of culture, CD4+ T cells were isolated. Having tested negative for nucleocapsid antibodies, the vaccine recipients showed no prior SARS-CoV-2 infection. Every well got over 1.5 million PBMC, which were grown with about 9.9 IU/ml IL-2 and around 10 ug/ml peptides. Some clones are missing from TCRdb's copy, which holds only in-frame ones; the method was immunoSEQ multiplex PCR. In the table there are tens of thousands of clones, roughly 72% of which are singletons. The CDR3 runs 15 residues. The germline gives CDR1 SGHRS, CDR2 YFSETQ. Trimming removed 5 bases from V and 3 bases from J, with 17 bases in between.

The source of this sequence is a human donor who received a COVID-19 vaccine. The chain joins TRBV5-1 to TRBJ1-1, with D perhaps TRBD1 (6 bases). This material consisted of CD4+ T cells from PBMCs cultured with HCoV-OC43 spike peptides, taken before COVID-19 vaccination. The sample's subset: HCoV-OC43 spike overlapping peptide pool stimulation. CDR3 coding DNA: TGCGCCAGCAGGCGCACAGGGTGGGTCGACACTGAAGCTTTCTTT. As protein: CASRRTGWVDTEAFF.